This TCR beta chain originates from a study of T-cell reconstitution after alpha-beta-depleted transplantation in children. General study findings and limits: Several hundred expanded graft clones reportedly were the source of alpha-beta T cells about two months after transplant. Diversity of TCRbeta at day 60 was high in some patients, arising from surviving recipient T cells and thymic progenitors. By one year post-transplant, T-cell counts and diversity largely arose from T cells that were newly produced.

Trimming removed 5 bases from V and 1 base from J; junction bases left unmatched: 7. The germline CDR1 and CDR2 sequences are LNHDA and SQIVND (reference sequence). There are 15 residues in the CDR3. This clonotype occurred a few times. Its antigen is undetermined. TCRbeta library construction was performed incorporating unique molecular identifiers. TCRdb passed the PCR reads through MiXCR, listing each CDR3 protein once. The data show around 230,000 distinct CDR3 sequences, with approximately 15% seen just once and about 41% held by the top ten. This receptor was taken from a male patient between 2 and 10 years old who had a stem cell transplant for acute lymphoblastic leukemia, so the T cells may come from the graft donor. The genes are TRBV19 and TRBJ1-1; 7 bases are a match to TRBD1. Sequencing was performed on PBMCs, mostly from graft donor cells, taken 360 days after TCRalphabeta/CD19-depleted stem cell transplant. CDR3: CASSPQGYGNTEAFF. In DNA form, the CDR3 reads TGTGCCAGTAGTCCACAGGGGTATGGGAACACTGAAGCTTTCTTT.